Each of the 18 T cell receptor beta chains below was sequenced from the same sample in a study of T-cell memory formation after mild COVID-19. TCRdb itself ran the 5' RACE reads through MiXCR, one entry per CDR3 protein. The sample has more than 250,000 distinct CDR3 sequences, roughly 15% seen once. Sequencing was done on a sample of PBMCs or a T cell subset sorted from them (not recorded which). The receptors come from a young man who had mild COVID-19 (a few samples of this study predate the infection). Cell type and time point are not known.

The chain couples TRBV29-1 to TRBJ2-5; D unresolved. CDR1 is SQVTM and CDR2 is ANQGSEA in the germline V gene. The CDR3 covers 13 residues. Trimming removed 5 bases from V and 4 bases from J, with 14 bases in between. The CDR3 region has the DNA TGCAGCGTTACATTTGGGTGGCGAGAGACCCAGTACTTC. Residues: CSVTFGWRETQYF.

This clonotype turned up a few times. This sequence joins TRBV7-2 and TRBJ2-7; D gene uncertain. Trimming took off 1 base at V and 6 bases at J, with 10 bases between the two ends. CDR1 and CDR2 from the germline V gene are SGHTA and FQGNSA. The CDR3 runs to 13 residues. CDR3 region: CASSLVSWGEQYV. The CDR3 DNA reads TGTGCCAGCAGCTTAGTCAGCTGGGGCGAGCAGTACGTC.

The chain has TRBV7-9 and TRBJ2-7; D remains ambiguous. The germline CDR1 and CDR2 sequences are SEHNR and FQNEAQ (reference sequence). Between the trimmed V and J ends, which lost 3 bases and 9 bases, there was a span of 12 bases. CDR3 length: 12 amino acids. This chain's CDR3 is CASSFLDQVQYF. The CDR3 region has the DNA TGTGCCAGCAGCTTCCTCGACCAGGTGCAGTACTTC.

J is TRBJ2-5 and V is TRBV7-2; D unclear. CDR3 length equals 13 residues. Trimming shortened V by 2 bases and J by 5 bases, and 9 bases separated the two germline ends. The germline CDR1 and CDR2 sequences are SGHTA and FQGNSA. This CDR3 is CASSLTSMETQYF. The CDR3 DNA is TGTGCCAGCAGCTTAACCAGCATGGAGACCCAGTACTTC.

V gene TRBV7-2 combines with J gene TRBJ2-1, with no clear D. The V gene lost 5 bases and the J gene lost 9 bases, with 14 bases spanning the gap. CDR3 length equals 13 residues. In germline, CDR1 is SGHTA, CDR2 FQGNSA. CDR3 loop: CASSPRVIGEQFF. The DNA of the CDR3 is TGTGCCAGCAGCCCTCGTGTCATCGGTGAGCAGTTCTTC.

The rearrangement uses TRBV4-2 and TRBJ1-1; D perhaps matches TRBD1 (6 bases). In germline, CDR1 is LGHNA, CDR2 YNFKEQ. The CDR3 loop spans 15 amino acids. V shed 1 base and J shed 6 bases, with 15 bases lying between them. The CDR3 here is CASSQVVSGASEAFF. For the CDR3, the DNA is TGTGCCAGCAGCCAAGTCGTATCGGGGGCGTCTGAAGCTTTCTTT.

This clonotype was counted between two and nine times. The rearrangement links TRBV12-3 or TRBV12-4 to TRBJ2-7; a possible D gene is TRBD2 (5 bases). Trimming took 3 bases from V and 2 from J, leaving 11 bases between them. CDR3 size: 14 residues. In DNA, the CDR3 is TGTGCCAGCAGTTTTCTAGCCCGCGCCTACGAGCAGTACGTC. This encodes CASSFLARAYEQYV.

V usage is TRBV6-2 or TRBV6-3 and J usage is TRBJ2-7; 10 bases align to TRBD1. The CDR3 sequence is 15 residues long. The germline CDR1 and CDR2 sequences are MNHEY and SVGEGT. With V trimmed by 6 bases and J by 5 bases, 10 bases remained unmatched. The CDR3 protein is CASSRAGTGVHEQYV. For the CDR3, the DNA is TGTGCCAGCAGCCGGGCCGGGACAGGGGTTCACGAGCAGTACGTC.

This rearrangement joins TRBV15 to TRBJ2-7; possible D gene TRBD1, 6 bases. The germline V gene has CDR1 LNHNV and CDR2 YYDKDF (reference sequence). The CDR3 is made up of 14 amino acids. Trimming left V 5 bases short and J 6 bases short, with 17 bases between. CDR3 DNA sequence: TGTGCCACCAGCGGCGGAAACAGGGTCGGCGAGCAGTACTTC. This codes for CATSGGNRVGEQYF.

This clonotype has more than one count but fewer than ten. The chain links TRBV20-1 to TRBJ1-6, with D tentatively TRBD1 (5 bases). This CDR3 is 12 amino acids long. V lost 4 bases to trimming and J lost 8 bases, with 9 bases between them. The germline CDR1 and CDR2 sequences are DFQATT and SNEGSKA (reference sequence). Here the CDR3 reads CSATGADSPLHF. In nucleotides, the CDR3 is TGCAGTGCTACTGGGGCGGATTCACCCCTCCACTTT.

In its sample, this clonotype was seen a few times. CDR3 DNA: TGCGCCAGCAGCCAGGAACCGACAGGGGGCTATTTTGAGCAGTTCTTC. As protein: CASSQEPTGGYFEQFF. The rearrangement joins TRBV4-3 to TRBJ2-1; 10 bases are shared with TRBD1. This CDR3 has 16 residues. Per germline, CDR1 LGHNA and CDR2 YSLEER. The trim removed 3 bases at V and 9 bases at J, leaving 11 bases unmatched.

As for this clonotype: Mismatch with germline at one junction end may stem from a read error. The chain combines TRBV7-2 with TRBJ1-1; D remains ambiguous. CDR1 is SGHTA, CDR2 FQGNSA, per germline. This CDR3 has 15 amino acids. Here the CDR3 DNA reads TGTGCCAGCAGCTTATCGGGAGAGGGAAACATTGAAGCTTTCTTT. Protein: CASSLSGEGNIEAFF.

The CDR3 loop is CASSEKKGGGLTKNIQYF. The CDR3 nucleotides read TGTGCCAGCAGTGAAAAGAAGGGGGGAGGATTGACCAAAAACATTCAGTACTTC. This sequence joins TRBV6-1 and TRBJ2-4; D tentatively fits TRBD1 or TRBD2 (6 bases each). The CDR3 is 18 amino acids. Trimming pared 2 bases from V and 2 bases from J, leaving 19 bases between. CDR1 is MNHNS, CDR2 SASEGT, per germline.

The genes are TRBV7-2 and TRBJ2-2; maybe TRBD2 (5 bases). Trimming removed 1 base at V and 5 bases at J, with 14 bases between. Germline V gives CDR1 SGHTA, CDR2 FQGNSA. The CDR3 has 16 amino acids. CDR3 region: CASSLEGSGWTGELFF. The CDR3 nucleotides are TGTGCCAGCAGCTTAGAAGGGTCGGGATGGACCGGGGAGCTGTTTTTT.

V gene TRBV25-1 combines with J gene TRBJ2-3; D is undetermined. The V end was cut by 1 base, the J end by 6 bases, with 8 bases between. From germline, CDR1 is MGHDK and CDR2 SYGVNS. The CDR3 length is 13 residues. In DNA form, the CDR3 reads TGTGCCAGCAGTGAATTTGGGTACGATACGCAGTATTTT. Its translation: CASSEFGYDTQYF.

The CDR3 sequence: CASSLHPIRTEAFF. The CDR3 DNA sequence: TGTGCCAGCAGCCTGCACCCAATTCGAACTGAAGCTTTCTTT. The chain is built from TRBV28 and TRBJ1-1; D gene ambiguous. The germline V gene has CDR1 MDHEN and CDR2 SYDVKM. V dropped 6 bases and J dropped 5 bases, with 16 bases sitting between them. This CDR3 is 14 amino acids long.

A few counts support this clonotype. The chain carries TRBV4-1 and TRBJ2-1; perhaps TRBD2 as D (5 bases). Germline CDR1 is MGHRA and CDR2 is YSYEKL. V dropped 1 base and J dropped 14 bases, with 9 bases sitting between them. CDR3 length: 11 amino acids. CDR3 sequence: CASSQGGEEFF. The CDR3 bases are TGCGCCAGCAGCCAAGGGGGAGAGGAGTTCTTC.

The sample holds a few counts of this clonotype. V is TRBV7-9 and J is TRBJ1-6; D may be TRBD1 (6 bases). The CDR3 has 14 residues. Trimming removed 2 bases at V and 10 bases at J, with 12 bases between. Germline CDR1 and CDR2: SEHNR and FQNEAQ (reference sequence). CDR3 sequence reads: CASSLQGPYSPLHF. For the CDR3, the DNA is TGTGCCAGCAGCTTACAGGGGCCCTACTCACCCCTCCACTTT. Full variable domain (outside the CDR3, taken from reference TRBV7-9 and TRBJ1-6): DTGVSQNPRHKITKRGQNVTFRCDPISEHNRLYWYRQTLGQGPEFLTYFQNEAQLEKSRLLSDRFSAERPKGSFSTLEIQRTEQGDSAMYLCASSLQGPYSPLHFGNGTRLTVT.